The entry below describes one T cell receptor (beta chain). The antigen remains unidentified. The identical CDR3 is also encoded by other nucleotide sequences in the sample. Germline loops: CDR1 LNHDA, CDR2 SQIVND (reference sequence). The length of the CDR3 is 14 residues. J lost 1 base, V lost 5 bases, and 3 bases had no gene match. The primer mix had 52 TRBV and 13 TRBJ primers. The table came from immunoSEQ multiplex PCR; TCRdb's copy has only in-frame clones and leaves some out. The sample lists over 20,000 clones, under 95% occurring once. Patients, 2 to 39 years old, had expanded memory T-cell proportions. These data belong to a study of regulatory T cells. Findings and caveats of the study: Patient repertoires had restricted TRB V-J pairs and skewed V and J usage, most in Tregs. Patient CD8+ T cells trended nonsignificantly toward lower Shannon entropy than control CD8+ cells.

The sample comprised CD8+ T cells sorted from blood. The origin of this receptor is a child aged 2-15 years with CD3G deficiency. The chain joins TRBV19 to TRBJ2-3, with 7 bases lining up with TRBD2. DNA for the CDR3: TGTGCCAGTAGTGGACTAGGGGGCACAGATACGCAGTATTTT. It translates to CASSGLGGTDTQYF.